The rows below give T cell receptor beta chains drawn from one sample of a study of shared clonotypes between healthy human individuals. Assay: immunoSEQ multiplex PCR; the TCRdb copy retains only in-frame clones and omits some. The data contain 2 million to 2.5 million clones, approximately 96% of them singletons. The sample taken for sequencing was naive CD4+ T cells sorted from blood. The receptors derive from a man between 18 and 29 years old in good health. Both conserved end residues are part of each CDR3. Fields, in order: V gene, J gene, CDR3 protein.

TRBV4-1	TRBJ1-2	CASSQDVGWANYGYTF
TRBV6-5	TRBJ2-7	CASSSGGSGYEQYF
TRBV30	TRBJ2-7	CACGQGPYEQYF
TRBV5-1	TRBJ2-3	CASSLGRRGTDTQYF
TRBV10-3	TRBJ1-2	CAIRIDRAEGYTF
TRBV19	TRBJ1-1	CASRGTDMNTEAFF
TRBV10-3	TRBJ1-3	CAISGASGNTIYF
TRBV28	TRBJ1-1	CASTPAGTGFPRSDTEAFF
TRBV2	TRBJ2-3	CASSGGWDSTDTQYF
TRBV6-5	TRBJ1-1	CASSYSRHPGAAFF
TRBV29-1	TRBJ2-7	CSVEGHGTGRYEQYF
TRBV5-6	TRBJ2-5	CASSFSPQEETQYF
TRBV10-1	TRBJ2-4	CASSESGSRGEDIQYF
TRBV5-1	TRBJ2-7	CASSLGGNSYEQYF
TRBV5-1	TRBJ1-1	CASSFEGGGTEAFF
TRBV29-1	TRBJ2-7	CSVDGAVPYEQYF
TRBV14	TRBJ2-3	CASSQDVGAQYF
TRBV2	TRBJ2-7	CASRGGGVGFYEQYF
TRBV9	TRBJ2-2	CASKRARNTGELFF
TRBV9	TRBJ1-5	CASSVRGDYQPQHF
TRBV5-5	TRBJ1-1	CASSRDRGNTEAFF
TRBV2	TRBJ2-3	CASRGGQGDTDTQYF
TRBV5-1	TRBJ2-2	CASSLTAGANTGELFF
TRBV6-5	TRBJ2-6	CASSPRGGGANVLTF
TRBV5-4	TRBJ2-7	CARESGSTHEQYF
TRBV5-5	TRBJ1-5	CASSWGGTGVSQPQHF
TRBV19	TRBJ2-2	CASSIGLAGGTNTGELFF
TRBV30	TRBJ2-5	CAWSGTKETQYF
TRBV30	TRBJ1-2	CAWTLGVRGYTF
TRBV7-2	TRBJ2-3	CASSSPRGGTDTQYF
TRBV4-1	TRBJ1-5	CASSQSQGARSQPQHF
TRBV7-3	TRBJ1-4	CASSLNTATNEKLFF
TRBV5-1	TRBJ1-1	CASSFGPNTEAFF
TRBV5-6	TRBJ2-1	CASSLVSGAYNEQFF
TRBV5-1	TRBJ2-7	CASSVSSDPKTHEQYF
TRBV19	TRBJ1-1	CASSQNRGTEAFF
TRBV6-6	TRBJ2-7	CASSRNRGEQYF
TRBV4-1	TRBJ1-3	CASSQDRGFGNTIYF
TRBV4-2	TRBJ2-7	CASSQVGDEQYF
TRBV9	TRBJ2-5	CASSPTGGRETQYF
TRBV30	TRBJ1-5	CAWSVERGHQPQHF
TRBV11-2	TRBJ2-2	CASRFGGSGTGELFF
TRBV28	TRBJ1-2	CASSLQDRGYGYTF
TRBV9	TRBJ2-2	CACSVAGLAGDPGELFF
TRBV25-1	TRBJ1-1	CASRDSLNTEAFF
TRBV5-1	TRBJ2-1	CASSRGRTGSYNEQFF
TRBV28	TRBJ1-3	CASSLRGDSGNTIYF
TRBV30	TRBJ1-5	CAWSPRRGGPSNQPQHF